Below, 27 T cell receptor beta chains from the same sample are listed, as sequenced in a study of blood T cell repertoires in COVID-19. Assay used: immunoSEQ multiplex PCR; TCRdb lists only in-frame clones, some missing. The sample consists of more than 80,000 clones, more than 80% of them appearing once. Sequencing input: peripheral blood. The receptor source for this set is an older woman with acute or convalescent COVID-19.

The rearrangement joins TRBV5-1 to TRBJ1-3; 7 bases are a match to TRBD1. This CDR3 contains 16 residues. Unmatched junction bases numbered 7, after V lost 4 bases and J lost 0 bases. The germline V gene has CDR1 SGHRS and CDR2 YFSETQ. The CDR3 loop reads CASSGQAGLSGNTIYF. CDR3 DNA: TGCGCCAGCAGCGGACAGGCGGGCCTCTCTGGAAACACCATATATTTT. Full variable domain (remainder filled in from reference TRBV5-1 and TRBJ1-3): KAGVTQTPRYLIKTRGQQVTLSCSPISGHRSVSWYQQTPGQGLQFLFEYFSETQRNKGNFPGRFSGRQFSNSRSEMNVSTLELGDSALYLCASSGQAGLSGNTIYFGEGSWLTVV.

The chain uses TRBV7-2 and TRBJ2-3; D is unresolved. Trimming removed 3 bases at V and 3 bases at J, with 10 bases between. CDR3 length: 14 residues. The germline gives CDR1 SGHTA, CDR2 FQGNSA. In DNA form, the CDR3 reads TGTGCCAGCAGCTTTCGGTACCCAACAGATACGCAGTATTTT. Its translation is CASSFRYPTDTQYF.

The CDR3 sequence: CASSDPFGATGNTIYF. The CDR3 DNA reads as TGTGCCAGCAGCGACCCGTTTGGGGCGACTGGAAACACCATATATTTT. This chain links TRBV28 with TRBJ1-3; a possible D gene is TRBD1 (5 bases). V shed 6 bases and J shed 2 bases, with 17 bases lying between them. Looked up from germline, CDR1 is MDHEN and CDR2 is SYDVKM. The CDR3 has 16 amino acids.

The chain recombines TRBV5-1 with TRBJ2-1; TRBD2 agrees at 7 bases. Trimming took 1 base from V and 5 from J; bases not matched to a gene: 3. Germline lookup yields CDR1 SGHRS and CDR2 YFSETQ. This CDR3 has 14 residues. Here the CDR3 reads CASSLPRGDNEQFF. The CDR3 nucleotides are TGCGCCAGCAGCTTGCCCCGGGGGGACAATGAGCAGTTCTTC. Full variable domain (missing parts from reference TRBV5-1 and TRBJ2-1): KAGVTQTPRYLIKTRGQQVTLSCSPISGHRSVSWYQQTPGQGLQFLFEYFSETQRNKGNFPGRFSGRQFSNSRSEMNVSTLELGDSALYLCASSLPRGDNEQFFGPGTRLTVL.

The chain is built from TRBV27 and TRBJ2-7; 14 bases agree with TRBD2. The CDR3 has 15 amino acids. V trimming: 4 bases; J trimming: 2 bases; junction bases outside the gene matches: 1. CDR1 and CDR2 from the germline V gene are MNHEY and SMNVEV (reference sequence). The CDR3 sequence: CASSSGLAGAYEQYF. DNA of the CDR3: TGTGCCAGCAGTTCGGGACTAGCGGGGGCCTACGAGCAGTACTTC.

The chain employs TRBV7-8 and TRBJ1-2; 9 bases map to TRBD1. The CDR3 runs 14 residues. Trimming took 1 base from V and 12 from J; bases not matched to a gene: 9. Per the germline V gene, CDR1 is SGHVS and CDR2 is FQNEAQ. The CDR3 here is CASSLVPGQGYHTF. CDR3 bases: TGTGCCAGCAGCTTAGTTCCGGGACAGGGATACCACACCTTC.

The chain couples TRBV27 to TRBJ1-2; maybe TRBD1 (5 bases). This CDR3 has 14 residues. Per the germline V gene, CDR1 is MNHEY and CDR2 is SMNVEV (reference sequence). Trimming removed 8 bases from V and 4 bases from J, with 17 bases in between. The CDR3 nucleotides read TGTGCCAGCGCGTCAGGGAGCGGGCGCTATGGCTACACCTTC. Amino acid sequence: CASASGSGRYGYTF.

The chain couples TRBV9 to TRBJ1-3; D might be TRBD1 (5 bases). In germline, CDR1 is SGDLS, CDR2 YYNGEE. The length of the CDR3 is 13 residues. Trimming stripped 3 bases from V and 8 bases from J, with 12 bases between. CDR3: CASSGSGAYTIYF. The CDR3 coding sequence is TGTGCCAGCAGCGGCAGTGGGGCTTACACCATATATTTT. The full variable domain, with the rest looked up from reference TRBV9 and TRBJ1-3, is DSGVTQTPKHLITATGQRVTLRCSPRSGDLSVYWYQQSLDQGLQFLIQYYNGEERAKGNILERFSAQQFPDLHSELNLSSLELGDSALYFCASSGSGAYTIYFGEGSWLTVV.

A few counts support this clone. The chain carries TRBV7-9 and TRBJ2-1; 12 bases match TRBD2. Germline loops: CDR1 SEHNR, CDR2 FQNEAQ (reference sequence). The CDR3 length is 14 residues. V trimming: 6 bases; J trimming: 10 bases; junction bases outside the gene matches: 7. The CDR3 DNA is TGTGCCAGCAGTTTGGGACTAGCGGGTGTGGAGCAGTTCTTC. As protein: CASSLGLAGVEQFF.

The genes are TRBV6-6 and TRBJ1-5; 12 nucleotides match TRBD1. V was clipped by 7 bases and J by 11 bases; unmatched bases: 9. Germline loops: CDR1 MNHNY, CDR2 SVGAGI (reference sequence). This CDR3 is built from 14 residues. CDR3 DNA: TGTGCCAGCATCGGGACAGGGGGCGATTGGGCCCAGCATTTT. This gives the protein CASIGTGGDWAQHF.

The chain links TRBV5-4 to TRBJ2-3; 8 nucleotides match TRBD2. The V gene end was trimmed by 1 base and the J gene end by 4 bases; junction bases not matched to a gene: 8. The CDR3 contains 16 residues. Germline V gives CDR1 SGHNT, CDR2 YYREEE (reference sequence). For the CDR3, the DNA is TGTGCCAGCAGCTTGTGGGGCGGGGGGCGCGCAGATACGCAGTATTTT. Translated, it gives CASSLWGGGRADTQYF.

The CDR3 is CASSISGVSREQYF. DNA of the CDR3: TGTGCCAGCAGCATTAGCGGGGTCTCTAGGGAGCAGTACTTC. The chain joins TRBV6-5 to TRBJ2-7, with 8 bases matching TRBD2. The CDR3 has 14 residues. V lost 6 bases, J lost 7 bases, and 11 bases stayed unmatched. Germline CDR1 is MNHEY and CDR2 is SVGAGI.

This chain links TRBV3-1 (or the pseudogene TRBV3-2) with TRBJ1-5; D is unclear. V was shortened by 1 base and J by 4 bases, with 14 bases between the two germline ends. Germline V gives CDR1 LGHDT, CDR2 YNNKEL (reference sequence). The CDR3 spans 16 residues. CDR3 in amino acids: CASSQGASTGNQPQHF. CDR3 sequence (DNA): TGTGCCAGCAGCCAAGGGGCATCCACGGGGAATCAGCCCCAGCATTTT.

V usage is TRBV18 and J usage is TRBJ1-1; tentatively, D is TRBD1 (6 bases). In germline, CDR1 is KGHSH, CDR2 LQKENI. The CDR3 length is 16 residues. Trimming took off 3 bases at V and 1 base at J, with 15 bases between the two ends. CDR3 sequence (DNA): TGTGCCAGCTCACCGATGACAGGTGGCGCGAACACTGAAGCTTTCTTT. Protein: CASSPMTGGANTEAFF.

J is TRBJ2-1 and V is TRBV11-1; 9 bases fit TRBD1. The V segment lost 9 bases and the J segment 8 bases; nucleotides outside the gene matches: 8. There are 13 residues in the CDR3. Germline CDR1 is SGHAT and CDR2 is FQDESV (reference sequence). The CDR3 DNA reads as TGTGCCAGTGCGAACAGGGGGCCGGATGAGCAGTTCTTC. The encoded protein is CASANRGPDEQFF.

The genes are TRBV11-2 and TRBJ1-1, with a possible D match to TRBD1 (5 bases). V lost 2 bases to trimming and J lost 2 bases, with 12 bases between them. This CDR3 has 15 residues. In germline, CDR1 is SGHAT, CDR2 FQNNGV. For the CDR3, the DNA is TGTGCCAGCAGCTTACGCGGGGCCAGAAACACTGAAGCTTTCTTT. It yields the protein CASSLRGARNTEAFF.

The rearrangement joins TRBV4-1 to TRBJ1-3, with D perhaps TRBD1 (6 bases). The germline gives CDR1 MGHRA, CDR2 YSYEKL. This CDR3 contains 15 residues. Trimming removed 0 bases from V and 3 bases from J, with 9 bases in between. CDR3 loop: CASSQDETGGNTIYF. The CDR3 bases are TGCGCCAGCAGCCAAGACGAGACAGGTGGAAACACCATATATTTT.

This clone was counted only a few times. V usage is TRBV4-2 and J usage is TRBJ1-5; no firm D call. This CDR3 is built from 18 residues. V lost 3 bases to trimming and J lost 0 bases, with 18 bases between them. Germline CDR1 LGHNA, CDR2 YNFKEQ. The CDR3 here is CASSQLRADRDSNQPQHF. CDR3 nucleotide sequence: TGTGCCAGCAGCCAGTTGAGGGCGGATCGGGATAGCAATCAGCCCCAGCATTTT.

The rearrangement links TRBV4-1 to TRBJ2-5; 13 bases align to TRBD2. Trimming at V came to 6 bases and at J to 7 bases, leaving 11 bases not matched to a gene. This CDR3 comprises 16 residues. Germline values: CDR1 MGHRA, CDR2 YSYEKL. CDR3 residues: CASSGQKTSGGWTQYF. As DNA, the CDR3 is TGCGCCAGCAGTGGCCAGAAGACTAGCGGGGGGTGGACCCAGTACTTC.

The chain couples TRBV4-1 to TRBJ2-7; 9 nucleotides match TRBD1. J was trimmed by 4 bases and V by 0 bases; bases with no gene match: 4. The germline V gene encodes CDR1 MGHRA and CDR2 YSYEKL. This CDR3 contains 15 residues. CDR3 sequence: CASSQDYRGRYEQYF. The CDR3 nucleotides read TGCGCCAGCAGCCAAGATTACAGGGGGCGGTACGAGCAGTACTTC.

The DNA of the CDR3 is TGTGCCAGCAGCCAAGTGCCGGGACAGGGGGTCGATACGCAGTATTTT. This translates into CASSQVPGQGVDTQYF. V usage is TRBV3-1 (or the pseudogene TRBV3-2) and J usage is TRBJ2-3; 11 nucleotides match TRBD1. The CDR3 runs to 16 residues. Trimming at V came to 1 base and at J to 6 bases, leaving 6 bases not matched to a gene. The germline CDR1 and CDR2 sequences are LGHDT and YNNKEL (reference sequence).

The chain couples TRBV3-1 (or the pseudogene TRBV3-2) to TRBJ2-5; no reliable D call. In germline, CDR1 is LGHDT, CDR2 YNNKEL (reference sequence). The CDR3 sequence is 15 residues long. Deletions cut 1 base from V and 5 bases from J, with 14 bases between. CDR3 sequence (DNA): TGTGCCAGCAGCCAAGGAGGTAACTCTATTGAGACCCAGTACTTC. Its protein is CASSQGGNSIETQYF.

The V call is TRBV6-5, the J call TRBJ1-6, with TRBD1 identical over 8 bases. CDR1 is MNHEY and CDR2 is SVGAGI in the germline V gene. This CDR3 region has 13 residues. The V and J ends lost 8 bases and 10 bases, in that order; junction bases with no gene match: 7. CDR3 nucleotide sequence: TGTGCCAGCCAAGGACAGGGCGAATCACCCCTCCACTTT. This translates into CASQGQGESPLHF.

V is TRBV13 and J is TRBJ2-5; D is possibly TRBD2 (5 bases). The CDR3 runs to 14 residues. V lost 0 bases, J lost 3 bases, and 8 bases lay in between. Germline assignment: CDR1 PRHDT and CDR2 FYEKMQ (reference sequence). This CDR3 reads CASSLGGVKETQYF. CDR3 sequence (DNA): TGTGCCAGCAGCTTAGGGGGAGTTAAAGAGACCCAGTACTTC.

The V and J genes are TRBV4-1 and TRBJ2-1; TRBD2 matches at 12 bases. This CDR3 region has 18 residues. With V trimmed by 3 bases and J by 0 bases, 6 bases remained unmatched. Germline lookup yields CDR1 MGHRA and CDR2 YSYEKL. The CDR3 is CASSQDTSGRSSYNEQFF. The CDR3 DNA is TGCGCCAGCAGCCAGGACACTAGCGGGAGGAGCTCCTACAATGAGCAGTTCTTC.

The gene calls are TRBV29-1 and TRBJ2-2, with a possible D match to TRBD1 (5 bases). Germline CDR1 reads SQVTM; CDR2 reads ANQGSEA. The CDR3 has 14 amino acids. V was shortened by 2 bases and J by 1 base, with 8 bases between the two germline ends. As DNA, the CDR3 is TGCAGCGTTGAAAGGGGCCAGAACACCGGGGAGCTGTTTTTT. It codes for CSVERGQNTGELFF.

The chain is built from TRBV5-4 and TRBJ2-1; D might be TRBD2 (5 bases). The CDR3 totals 15 residues. Germline V gives CDR1 SGHNT, CDR2 YYREEE (reference sequence). V shed 3 bases and J shed 4 bases, with 14 bases lying between them. CDR3 sequence reads: CASSSRTYQYNEQFF. The CDR3, as DNA: TGTGCCAGCAGCTCCCGGACTTACCAATACAATGAGCAGTTCTTC.